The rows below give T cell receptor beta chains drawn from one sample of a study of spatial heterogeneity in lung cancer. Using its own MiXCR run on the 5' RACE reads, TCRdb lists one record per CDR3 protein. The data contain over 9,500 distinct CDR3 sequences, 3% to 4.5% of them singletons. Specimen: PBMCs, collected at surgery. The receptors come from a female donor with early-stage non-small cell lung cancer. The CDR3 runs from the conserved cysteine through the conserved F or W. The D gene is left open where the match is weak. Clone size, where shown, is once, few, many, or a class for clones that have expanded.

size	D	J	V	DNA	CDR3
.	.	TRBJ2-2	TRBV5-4	TGTGCCAGCAGCATCCCGGACACCGACACCGGGGAGCTGTTTTTT	CASSIPDTDTGELFF
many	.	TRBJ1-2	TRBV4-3	TGCGCCAGCAGCCAGGACAGTGAATCTAACTATGGCTACACCTTC	CASSQDSESNYGYTF
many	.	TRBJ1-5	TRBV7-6	TGTGCCAGCAGCTTAGCGGGGAAAGGGGATCAGCCCCAGCATTTT	CASSLAGKGDQPQHF
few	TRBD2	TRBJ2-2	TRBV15	TGTGCCACCAGCAGACAAAGATCTCGCGGGAGGTACACCGGGGAGCTGTTTTTT	CATSRQRSRGRYTGELFF
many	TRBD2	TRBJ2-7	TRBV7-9	TGTGCCAGCAGCCCCAGGACTAGCGGCGAGCAGTACTTC	CASSPRTSGEQYF
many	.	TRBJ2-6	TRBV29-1	TGCAGCGTTGTGGCCGCAGGGTCCTCTGGGGCCAACGTCCTGACTTTC	CSVVAAGSSGANVLTF
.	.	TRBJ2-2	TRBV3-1	TGTGCCAGCAGCCAACAGACCGGGGAGCTGTTTTTT	CASSQQTGELFF
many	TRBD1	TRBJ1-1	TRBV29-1	TGCAGCGTTCGGACCGGGACAGGGGGCATAGTCTTT	CSVRTGTGGIVF
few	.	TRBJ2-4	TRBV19	TGTGCCAGTAGTAGGGATTCAGCCAAAAACATTCAGTACTTC	CASSRDSAKNIQYF
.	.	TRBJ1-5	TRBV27	TGTGCCAGCAGGATGACCGGTAGCAATCAGCCCCAGCATTTT	CASRMTGSNQPQHF
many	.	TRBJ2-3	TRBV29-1	TGCAGCGTTGCCGGTGGGGAAGGGTTCGGCACAGATACGCAGTATTTT	CSVAGGEGFGTDTQYF
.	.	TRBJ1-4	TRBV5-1	TGCGCCAGCAGCGTTTTGAGGCGTTCGGGGGAAAAACTGTTTTTT	CASSVLRRSGEKLFF
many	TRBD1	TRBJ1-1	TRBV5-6	TGTGCCAGCAGCGCGACAGGGGATTGGACTGAAGCTTTCTTT	CASSATGDWTEAFF
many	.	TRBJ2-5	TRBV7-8	TGTGCCAGCAGCTTACACAGGCCGCCGATATTCCAAGAGACCCAGTACTTC	CASSLHRPPIFQETQYF
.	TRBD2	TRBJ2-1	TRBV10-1	TGCGCCGCCCACCGGGGAGCGGGGGGAGCCAGCTCCTACAATGAGCAGTTCTTC	CAAHRGAGGASSYNEQFF
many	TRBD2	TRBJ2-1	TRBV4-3	TGCGCCAGCAGCCAAGGTAGCGGGAACAATGAGCAGTTCTTC	CASSQGSGNNEQFF
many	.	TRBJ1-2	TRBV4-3	TGCGCCAGCAGCCAAGATGTGGTAGGATATGGCTACACCTTC	CASSQDVVGYGYTF
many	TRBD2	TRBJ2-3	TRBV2	TGTGCCACCAAGAGCGGGGGCACAGATACGCAGTATTTT	CATKSGGTDTQYF
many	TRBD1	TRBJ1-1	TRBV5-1	TGCGCCAGCAGCTTGCAGGGGGCGGCCATCAACACTGAAGCTTTCTTT	CASSLQGAAINTEAFF
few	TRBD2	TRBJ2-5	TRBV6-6	TGTGCCAGCACGGGAGCGGCGGGGGGGCTCGAGACCCAGTACTTC	CASTGAAGGLETQYF
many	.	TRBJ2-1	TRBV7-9	TGTGCCAGCAGCTTAGGGACAGCCTCCTACAATGAGCAGTTCTTC	CASSLGTASYNEQFF
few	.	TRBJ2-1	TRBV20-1	TGCAGTGCTAGGGGCCTTACAGGCGGAAAGCAGTTCTTC	CSARGLTGGKQFF
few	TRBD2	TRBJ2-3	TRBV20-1	TGCAGTGCTGCTCTAGCGGGGTACACAGATACGCAGTATTTT	CSAALAGYTDTQYF
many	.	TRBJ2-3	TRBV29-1	TGCAGCGTCCCGGACAGTGGCGCAGATACGCAGTATTTT	CSVPDSGADTQYF
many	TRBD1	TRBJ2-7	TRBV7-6	TGTGCCAGCAGCTTAGCTCCCCCACAGGGGGCTATGGACGAGCAGTACTTC	CASSLAPPQGAMDEQYF
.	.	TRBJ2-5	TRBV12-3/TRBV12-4	TGTGCCAGCAGCGGATGGGGTGAGACCCAGTACTTC	CASSGWGETQYF
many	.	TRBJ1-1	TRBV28	TGTGCCAGCAGTTTAGGGAACACTGAAGCTTTCTTT	CASSLGNTEAFF
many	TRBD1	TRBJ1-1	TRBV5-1	TGCGCCAGCGGAGCCGGGACAGGGAACACTGAAGCTTTCTTT	CASGAGTGNTEAFF
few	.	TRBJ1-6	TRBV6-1	TGTGCCAGCAGTTCCCGGGACAACTATAATTCACCCCTCCACTTT	CASSSRDNYNSPLHF
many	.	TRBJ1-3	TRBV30	TGTGCCTGGAGTGCCGTAAGGGGATCTGGAAACACCATATATTTT	CAWSAVRGSGNTIYF
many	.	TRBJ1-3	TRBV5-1	TGCGCCAGCAGCTTGGACCAAAGTGGAAACACCATATATTTT	CASSLDQSGNTIYF
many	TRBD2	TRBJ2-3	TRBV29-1	TGCAGCGTTGCGTATCAGGGAGGGGCGCAGTATTTT	CSVAYQGGAQYF
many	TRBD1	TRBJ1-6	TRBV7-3	TGTGCCAGCACCCCCACAGTCCAGGGGGCATGTTCTCACTTT	CASTPTVQGACSHF